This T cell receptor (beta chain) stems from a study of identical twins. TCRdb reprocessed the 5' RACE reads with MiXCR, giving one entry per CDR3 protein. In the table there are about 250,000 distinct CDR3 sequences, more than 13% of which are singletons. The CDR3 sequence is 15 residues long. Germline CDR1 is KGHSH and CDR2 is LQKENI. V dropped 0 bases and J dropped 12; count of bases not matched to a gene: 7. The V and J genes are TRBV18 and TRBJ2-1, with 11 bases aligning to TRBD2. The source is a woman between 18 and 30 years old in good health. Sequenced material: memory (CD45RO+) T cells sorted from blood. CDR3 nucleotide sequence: TGTGCCAGCTCACCACCGGGACTAGCGGCACGAGTGCAGTTCTTC. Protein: CASSPPGLAARVQFF. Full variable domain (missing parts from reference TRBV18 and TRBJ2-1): NAGVMQNPRHLVRRRGQEARLRCSPMKGHSHVYWYRQLPEEGLKFMVYLQKENIIDESGMPKERFSAEFPKEGPSILRIQQVVRGDSAAYFCASSPPGLAARVQFFGPGTRLTVL.